These T cell receptor beta chains were read from a single sample in a study of cytomegalovirus exposure and HLA in healthy donors. The data were produced by immunoSEQ multiplex PCR, yet TCRdb's version contains in-frame clones alone and is incomplete. This sample yields around 120,000 clones, of which about 68% are seen a single time; roughly 8.6% belongs to the top ten. The sample taken for sequencing was PBMCs. All receptors come from a woman in her forties in good health and CMV-seropositive. CDR3s include the opening cysteine and the closing phenylalanine or tryptophan. The D gene is left open where the match is weak.

V gene	J gene	D gene	CDR3 protein
TRBV27	TRBJ2-3	TRBD2	CASLAGRDTDTQYF
TRBV9	TRBJ2-7	.	CASSVAAEGGLKDEQYF
TRBV29-1	TRBJ1-1	.	CSVAPRYTEAFF
TRBV2	TRBJ1-3	TRBD1	CASSGRTGAGNTIYF
TRBV29-1	TRBJ1-1	.	CSAIQGPTEAFF
TRBV4-1	TRBJ2-1	TRBD2	CASSQDRASGSSYNEQFF
TRBV6-5	TRBJ2-5	.	CASSYVDFGIVTQYF
TRBV4-1	TRBJ2-1	TRBD2	CASRQTSGRGEQFF
TRBV6-5	TRBJ1-2	.	CASSYLAQGLNNGYTF
TRBV5-6	TRBJ2-2	.	CASSFQGYTGELFF
TRBV9	TRBJ1-4	.	CASSAHSVATNEKLFF
TRBV4-2	TRBJ1-1	TRBD1	CASSQDRGQGEAFF
TRBV5-4	TRBJ2-3	TRBD1	CASSSGQTLTDTQYF
TRBV6-1	TRBJ1-2	.	CASSEGAPGVYGYTF
TRBV2	TRBJ2-3	TRBD1	CASTKMDRAKDTQYF
TRBV7-3	TRBJ2-2	.	CASSFLSGELFF
TRBV11-3	TRBJ2-7	.	CASSLGAQGDYEQYF
TRBV28	TRBJ1-2	TRBD1	CASSPGTGAYYGYTF
TRBV5-6	TRBJ1-5	.	CASSLRSVYGQPQHF
TRBV2	TRBJ1-5	TRBD1	CASSASRWTGGFQPQHF
TRBV10-3	TRBJ1-2	.	CAISERQEGYGYTF
TRBV5-6	TRBJ2-5	.	CASSSVGVRSRETQYF